This T cell receptor (beta chain) stems from a study of identical twins. This CDR3 has 12 residues. Germline CDR1 and CDR2: DFQATT and SNEGSKA (reference sequence). The germline V and J ends were trimmed by 5 bases and 8 bases, with 13 bases remaining between them. Note on this clonotype: Its antigen is not known.

Findings and caveats of the study: Compared with unrelated sharing, twin-shared out-of-frame alpha sequences had more low-probability sequences.

From the 5' RACE reads, TCRdb called clonotypes with MiXCR, one entry per CDR3 protein. The sample includes some 250,000 distinct CDR3 sequences, 6% to 7% of them seen just once. The same data also went into a second study, on T cells expressing NK-cell markers.

This clonotype originated in a woman younger than 30 in good health. Specimen: CD8+ T cells sorted from blood. This chain connects TRBV20-1 to TRBJ2-1, with D hard to call. This chain's CDR3 is CSALHPSDEQFF. The CDR3 bases are TGCAGTGCTCTTCACCCGTCGGATGAGCAGTTCTTC.